This entry describes one T cell receptor (beta chain). Its specificity is not known. This sample was included in a study of T cell responses to AZD1222 COVID-19 vaccine. Findings of the study overall: Nearly half of spike-specific TCRs reportedly go after variant regions that carry no mutations. It was only after the peak T cell response that any repertoires were sampled. Distributed over spike, vaccine-associated CD4 TCRs predominated at 160-218 and 743-854.

Generated by immunoSEQ multiplex PCR, the TCRdb table keeps only in-frame clones and is missing some. Among roughly 130,000 clones listed, 88% were seen once. The junction had 3 bases not matched to a gene; V was cut back by 4 bases and J by 6 bases. The germline gives CDR1 SGHAT, CDR2 FQNNGV. This CDR3 spans 14 amino acids. The origin of this receptor is an adult in good health. The chain links TRBV11-2 to TRBJ1-6; TRBD1 matches 7 bases. Sequenced here: peripheral blood, sampled on day 0 of MenACWY control vaccination. In DNA form, the CDR3 reads TGTGCCAGCAGCTCCGGGACAGCTAATTCACCCCTCCACTTT. Its translation: CASSSGTANSPLHF.